The entry below gives a single TCR beta chain sequence along with its context. Its antigen is not identified. Designated as TPEX, the CCR7+ PD-1+ TIGIT+ early memory CD8+ T cells showed dysfunctional, exhausted-like traits. It was by negative magnetic separation that total CD8+ T cells were enriched. This sample was taken from a study of human CD8 memory T cell subsets. Preparation of the TCR beta libraries relied on UMI-labeled 5' RACE. In the source study's methods: Each of the TCR beta libraries had somewhere between about 2,900 and 20,000 functional CDR3 beta clonotypes in it. Reanalyzing the 5' RACE reads, TCRdb keeps one entry per CDR3 protein, without DNA. The V and J calls and clone size come from TCRdb's table, not from the authors' own analysis. In total, the table holds over 5,500 distinct CDR3 sequences. Study outcomes and limitations: Stem-like memory T cell repertoires seemed more diverse than precursor exhausted ones by Chao1 estimates. Similarly high diversity marked stem-like memory and precursor exhausted T cells, unlike effector memory cells.

Input material: CD8+ T cells from PBMCs. The receptor's source is a human donor in good health.

CDR3 residues: CASSSDLGNTEAFF. This chain links TRBV6-5 with TRBJ1-1. The CDR3 runs to 14 residues. Germline CDR1 MNHEY, CDR2 SVGAGI.